The rows below give T cell receptor beta chains drawn from one sample of a study of cytomegalovirus exposure and HLA in healthy donors. Libraries were prepared by immunoSEQ multiplex PCR; TCRdb keeps only in-frame clonotypes and omits some of them. The repertoire has 160,000 or so clones, 60% to 85% of them found once; the top ten carry 1.4%. Sequenced sample: PBMCs. The receptors derive from a woman aged 25-40 years in good health and CMV-seronegative. Each CDR3 is given with its conserved first and last residue. The D gene is left open where the match is weak. Size tells how often a clone was seen (once, few, many) or the class of an expanded clone, and some rows leave it out.

D: NA
V: TRBV7-9
size: NA
J: TRBJ1-5
length: 15
DNA: TGTGCCAGCAGCTTAGGGGGGACACGAAATCAGCCCCAGCATTTT
CDR3: CASSLGGTRNQPQHF

D: TRBD1
V: TRBV6-6
size: NA
J: TRBJ1-4
length: 15
DNA: TGTGCCAGCAGACACGGACAGGGGCTCGGCGAAAAACTGTTTTTT
CDR3: CASRHGQGLGEKLFF

D: NA
V: TRBV5-1
size: once
J: TRBJ1-4
length: 13
DNA: TGCGCCAGCAGCTTGTTGGGGGGTGAAAAACTGTTTTTT
CDR3: CASSLLGGEKLFF

D: NA
V: TRBV7-9
size: NA
J: TRBJ2-3
length: 14
DNA: TGTGCCAGCAGCTTAGGGCTAGCAGCGGATACGCAGTATTTT
CDR3: CASSLGLAADTQYF

D: TRBD1
V: TRBV6-1
size: NA
J: TRBJ1-4
length: 14
DNA: TGTGCCAGCAGGCTACTCGGACAGGGGGGAAAACTGTTTTTT
CDR3: CASRLLGQGGKLFF

D: NA
V: TRBV30
size: NA
J: TRBJ1-1
length: 12
DNA: TGTGCCTGGCGAAGCATGAACACTGAAGCTTTCTTT
CDR3: CAWRSMNTEAFF

D: NA
V: TRBV27
size: NA
J: TRBJ1-4
length: 14
DNA: TGTGCCAGCAGTCGTTACAGGAATAATGAAAAACTGTTTTTT
CDR3: CASSRYRNNEKLFF

D: NA
V: TRBV2
size: NA
J: TRBJ2-7
length: 14
DNA: TGTGCCAGCCTCCCCGGGAACCCTTCCTACGAGCAGTACTTC
CDR3: CASLPGNPSYEQYF

D: TRBD1
V: TRBV19
size: NA
J: TRBJ1-5
length: 12
DNA: TGTGCCAGCGGACAGGCCGCTCAGCCCCAGCATTTT
CDR3: CASGQAAQPQHF

D: NA
V: TRBV29-1
size: NA
J: TRBJ2-1
length: 11
DNA: TGCGATTGTTTGGACAACAATGAGCAGTTCTTC
CDR3: CDCLDNNEQFF

D: NA
V: TRBV13
size: NA
J: TRBJ1-6
length: 14
DNA: TGTGCCAGCAGCGGCGTCGGGGGGAATTCACCCCTCCACTTT
CDR3: CASSGVGGNSPLHF

D: NA
V: TRBV5-1
size: NA
J: TRBJ1-5
length: 15
DNA: TGCGCCAGCAGCTTGGCGTCTGGGGGCGACCAGCCCCAGCATTTT
CDR3: CASSLASGGDQPQHF

D: TRBD1
V: TRBV15
size: NA
J: TRBJ1-2
length: 13
DNA: TGTGCCACGAGTCTACAGGGGAACTATGGCTACACCTTC
CDR3: CATSLQGNYGYTF

D: TRBD1
V: TRBV11-1
size: NA
J: TRBJ2-1
length: 15
DNA: TGTGCCAGCAGCTTAGGCAGGGGGCTTTACAATGAGCAGTTCTTC
CDR3: CASSLGRGLYNEQFF

D: NA
V: TRBV2
size: NA
J: TRBJ1-3
length: 14
DNA: TGTGCCAGCTCTGACACGACGTCTGGAAACACCATATATTTT
CDR3: CASSDTTSGNTIYF

D: NA
V: TRBV5-1
size: NA
J: TRBJ1-1
length: 16
DNA: TGCGCCAGCAGCTTGGCCTTAGGGGTTATGAACACTGAAGCTTTCTTT
CDR3: CASSLALGVMNTEAFF

D: TRBD1
V: TRBV4-2
size: NA
J: TRBJ1-3
length: 16
DNA: TGTGCCAGCAGCCATTCCGGACAGGGAGGAGGAAACACCATATATTTT
CDR3: CASSHSGQGGGNTIYF

D: NA
V: TRBV5-6
size: NA
J: TRBJ2-2
length: 15
DNA: TGTGCCAGCACCCGGAGGGGGCCGCGAACCGGGGAGCTGTTTTTT
CDR3: CASTRRGPRTGELFF

D: NA
V: TRBV7-3
size: few
J: TRBJ1-1
length: 13
DNA: TGTGCCAGCAGCCCCCGGGGGGTGACTGAAGCTTTCTTT
CDR3: CASSPRGVTEAFF

D: TRBD2
V: TRBV6-4
size: once
J: TRBJ2-1
length: 15
DNA: TGTGCCAGCAGTGACCCGGTAGCGGGGGTGAAGGAGCAGTTCTTC
CDR3: CASSDPVAGVKEQFF

D: TRBD2
V: TRBV5-1
size: NA
J: TRBJ2-3
length: 15
DNA: TGCGCCAGCAGCTTGGGGACTAGCGGGGGAGATACGCAGTATTTT
CDR3: CASSLGTSGGDTQYF

D: TRBD1
V: TRBV6-4
size: NA
J: TRBJ1-6
length: 14
DNA: TGTGCCAGCAGTGACGGGACAGGGGGCACACCCCTCCACTTT
CDR3: CASSDGTGGTPLHF

D: NA
V: TRBV5-1
size: once
J: TRBJ1-2
length: 14
DNA: TGCGCCAGCAGCTTGGGTCCCTTATCGGGGGGCTACACCTTC
CDR3: CASSLGPLSGGYTF

D: NA
V: TRBV9
size: NA
J: TRBJ2-2
length: 14
DNA: TGTGCCAGCAGCGTAGAGGGGTGGGGCGGGGAGCTGTTTTTT
CDR3: CASSVEGWGGELFF

D: TRBD1
V: TRBV29-1
size: NA
J: TRBJ2-1
length: 13
DNA: TGCAGCGGGCACCAGGGGGCCAACAATGAGCAGTTCTTC
CDR3: CSGHQGANNEQFF

D: NA
V: TRBV10-3
size: once
J: TRBJ2-3
length: 17
DNA: TGTGCCATCAGTGAGTCGAGGGGACTCGACCTCTGGGATACGCAGTATTTT
CDR3: CAISESRGLDLWDTQYF

D: NA
V: TRBV27
size: NA
J: TRBJ2-7
length: 15
DNA: TGTGCCAGCAGTTTAAAGGCAGGGGTTCCCTACGAGCAGTACTTC
CDR3: CASSLKAGVPYEQYF

D: TRBD1
V: TRBV5-1
size: NA
J: TRBJ1-1
length: 13
DNA: TGCGCCAGCAGACCTGACAGGGAAGCTGAAGCTTTCTTT
CDR3: CASRPDREAEAFF

D: NA
V: TRBV10-3
size: NA
J: TRBJ2-1
length: 11
DNA: TGTGCCATCAATTCCGACAATGAGCAGTTCTTC
CDR3: CAINSDNEQFF

D: NA
V: TRBV2
size: once
J: TRBJ2-1
length: 15
DNA: TGTGCCAGCAGGCCCGACAGTGTTACTAACAATGAGCAGTTCTTC
CDR3: CASRPDSVTNNEQFF

D: TRBD1
V: TRBV7-2
size: NA
J: TRBJ2-6
length: 19
DNA: TGTGCCAGCAGCTTAATTGGGACAGGGGGCTTCAGTGGGGCCAACGTCCTGACTTTC
CDR3: CASSLIGTGGFSGANVLTF

D: NA
V: TRBV6-6
size: NA
J: TRBJ2-7
length: 14
DNA: TGTGCCAGCACTCCGCGAGGGAGCTCCTACGAGCAGTACTTC
CDR3: CASTPRGSSYEQYF

D: NA
V: TRBV29-1
size: NA
J: TRBJ1-1
length: 14
DNA: TGCAGCGTCCCCCCGGAGAGCGGAAACACTGAAGCTTTCTTT
CDR3: CSVPPESGNTEAFF